The next 12 T cell receptor beta chains were all read from a single sample in a study of beta chain features in type 1 diabetes. As every portion of the isolated RNA was reverse transcribed, the sequencing read expressed TCRB transcripts. The data were produced by immunoSEQ multiplex PCR, yet TCRdb's version contains in-frame clones alone and is incomplete. The sample includes over 150,000 clones, 8.1% of them seen just once. Sequencing was carried out using central memory CD4+ T cells from blood. These receptors were obtained from a man in his late teens or twenties in good health.

This clone has a handful of counts. The chain joins TRBV7-2 to TRBJ2-3, with 7 bases aligning to TRBD2. CDR1 is SGHTA and CDR2 is FQGNSA in the germline V gene. Trimming cost V 4 bases and J 3 bases; bases outside gene matches: 4. The CDR3 contains 14 residues. This chain's CDR3 is CASSYGGGTDTQYF. As DNA, the CDR3 is TGTGCCAGCAGCTATGGGGGAGGGACAGATACGCAGTATTTT.

This clone was seen only a few times. The chain couples TRBV28 to TRBJ1-4; TRBD1 is a possible D gene (5 bases). Germline assignment: CDR1 MDHEN and CDR2 SYDVKM. V gave up 2 bases and J gave up 5 bases, with 12 bases separating them. The CDR3 has 15 residues. CDR3 sequence (DNA): TGTGCCAGCAGTTTAATAGGGGATGGGAATGAAAAACTGTTTTTT. Amino acid sequence: CASSLIGDGNEKLFF.

The chain joins TRBV6-5 to TRBJ2-5, with 8 bases identical to TRBD2. Trimming at V came to 6 bases and at J to 5 bases, leaving 11 bases not matched to a gene. Germline CDR1 and CDR2: MNHEY and SVGAGI. The CDR3 covers 15 residues. The CDR3 nucleotides read TGTGCCAGCAGGACCCGGGGGGGCTGGGAGGAGACCCAGTACTTC. Amino acids: CASRTRGGWEETQYF.

The table lists this clone with a few counts. The V call is TRBV9, the J call TRBJ1-2; D unclear. V dropped 1 base and J dropped 2 bases, with 12 bases sitting between them. This CDR3 has 15 residues. Looked up from germline, CDR1 is SGDLS and CDR2 is YYNGEE. The CDR3 region has the DNA TGTGCCAGCAGCGTATCGGAGGCGCCCAACTATGGCTACACCTTC. Protein: CASSVSEAPNYGYTF.

The chain employs TRBV2 and TRBJ1-4; D not certain. The CDR3 covers 13 residues. From germline, CDR1 is SNHLY and CDR2 FYNNEI. The V end lost 3 bases, the J end lost 5 bases, and 7 bases lay between the germline ends. The CDR3 nucleotides read TGTGCCAGCAGTGACGGGTGGAATGAAAAACTGTTTTTT. This gives the protein CASSDGWNEKLFF. The whole variable domain, remainder taken from reference TRBV2 and TRBJ1-4, is EPEVTQTPSHQVTQMGQEVILRCVPISNHLYFYWYRQILGQKVEFLVSFYNNEISEKSEIFDDQFSVERPDGSNFTLKIRSTKLEDSAMYFCASSDGWNEKLFFGSGTQLSVL.

This clone was observed many times. The V gene is TRBV11-1, the J gene TRBJ1-1; D is unresolved. The V gene lost 1 base and the J gene lost 1 base, with 7 bases spanning the gap. This CDR3 spans 14 amino acids. Germline-derived CDR1 and CDR2 are SGHAT and FQDESV (reference sequence). CDR3 nucleotides: TGTGCCAGCAGCTTAGGACTTACGAACACTGAAGCTTTCTTT. Translating it yields CASSLGLTNTEAFF.

The sample holds a few counts of this clone. The rearrangement joins TRBV28 to TRBJ1-2; D gene ambiguous. Germline loops: CDR1 MDHEN, CDR2 SYDVKM. Trimming left V 3 bases short and J 4 bases short, with 9 bases between. The CDR3 is 13 residues long. This CDR3 reads CASSFWEGYGYTF. In DNA form, the CDR3 reads TGTGCCAGCAGTTTCTGGGAGGGCTATGGCTACACCTTC.

This clone occurred a few times. V is TRBV7-2 and J is TRBJ2-3; TRBD2 aligns across 8 bases. The CDR3 totals 15 residues. Trimming took 3 bases from V and 5 from J; bases not matched to a gene: 7. Germline V lookup: CDR1 SGHTA, CDR2 FQGNSA. CDR3: CASSFQAGAIDTQYF. The CDR3 coding sequence is TGTGCCAGCAGCTTTCAAGCGGGAGCCATAGATACGCAGTATTTT.

The V call is TRBV30, the J call TRBJ1-2; unclear D gene. Trimming removed 4 bases at V and 4 bases at J, with 19 bases between. CDR1 and CDR2 from the germline V gene are GTSNPN and SVGIG (reference sequence). This CDR3 region has 15 residues. CDR3 sequence reads: CAWTHQAIYGYGYTF. The CDR3 nucleotides read TGTGCCTGGACCCATCAGGCAATTTATGGCTATGGCTACACCTTC.

This sequence joins TRBV4-3 and TRBJ2-1; the D is unclear. The CDR3 consists of 14 residues. CDR1 LGHNA and CDR2 YSLEER come from the germline V gene. Trimming shortened V by 0 bases and J by 10 bases, and 13 bases separated the two germline ends. The CDR3 bases are TGCGCCAGCAGCCAAGAGGCTAGTCGACGAGAGCAGTTCTTC. Residues: CASSQEASRREQFF.

This clone was detected many times. The gene calls are TRBV10-3 and TRBJ2-5, with TRBD2 identical over 8 bases. V was clipped by 10 bases and J by 4 bases; unmatched bases: 5. There are 12 residues in the CDR3. Germline V gives CDR1 ENHRY, CDR2 SYGVKD. The CDR3 protein is CATLAGGETQYF. The CDR3 bases are TGTGCCACGCTAGCGGGTGGAGAGACCCAGTACTTC.

The table lists this clone with a few counts. V usage is TRBV7-2 and J usage is TRBJ2-1; D is uncertain. The ends were cut back, 0 bases at V and 14 bases at J, with 11 bases in the middle. In germline, CDR1 is SGHTA, CDR2 FQGNSA. The CDR3 is 12 amino acids. DNA of the CDR3: TGTGCCAGCAGCTTAGCGGCCGCGGAAGAGTTCTTC. Translating it yields CASSLAAAEEFF.